What follows are 30 T cell receptor beta chains derived from one specimen sequenced in a study of read filtering for tumor transcriptome and immune sequencing. From around 440 ng of RNA, a library with molecular barcoded alpha/delta and beta/gamma adaptors was made. TCRdb reanalysed the reads using MiXCR and keeps one entry per CDR3 protein. The sample shows 39,000 or so distinct CDR3 sequences, over 10% of them seen only once. Sequenced: a population of CD138-negative cells sorted from bone marrow. These receptors were collected from a donor at least 40 years old with multiple myeloma.

This clonotype occurred many times. V usage is TRBV5-1 and J usage is TRBJ2-7; D may be TRBD2 (6 bases). Germline V lookup: CDR1 SGHRS, CDR2 YFSETQ. The CDR3 length is 15 residues. V shed 0 bases and J shed 0 bases, with 10 bases lying between them. CDR3 protein: CASSLGEVSSYEQYF. DNA of the CDR3: TGCGCCAGCAGCTTGGGGGAGGTCAGCTCCTACGAGCAGTACTTC.

About this clonotype: A much larger clone is a single base away; this may be a read error. Given the absence of the conserved phenylalanine or tryptophan at the CDR3 end, a read error is likely. The chain links TRBV7-2 to TRBJ2-7; D gene unclear. This CDR3 contains 13 residues. The V end was cut by 5 bases, the J end by 9 bases, with 17 bases between. CDR1 SGHTA and CDR2 FQGNSA come from the germline V gene. DNA for the CDR3: TGTGCCAGCAGCCTCCAGAACCCAGCGAGGCAGTACTCC. It codes for CASSLQNPARQYS.

This clonotype was seen repeatedly, ten times or more. The CDR3 spells CASSLGGRERYEQYF. The CDR3 coding sequence is TGCGCCAGCAGCTTGGGAGGTCGGGAGCGCTACGAGCAGTACTTC. V and J are TRBV5-1 and TRBJ2-7, with D tentatively TRBD2 (6 bases). The CDR3 is 15 residues long. CDR1 is SGHRS, CDR2 YFSETQ, per germline. The germline V and J ends were trimmed by 0 bases and 3 bases, with 13 bases remaining between them.

With respect to this clonotype: A read error may be the cause here, since a much bigger clone is one base away. The V and J genes are TRBV4-1 and TRBJ2-3; 14 bases are shared with TRBD2. V dropped 3 bases and J dropped 2; count of bases not matched to a gene: 7. Per germline, CDR1 MGHRA and CDR2 YSYEKL. This CDR3 is 18 amino acids long. The CDR3 here is CASSHWTSGRFSTDTQYF. The CDR3 nucleotides read TGCGCCAGCAGCCACTGGACTAGCGGGAGGTTTTCCACAGATACGCAGTATTTT.

In the case of this clonotype: Relative to the germline gene, one junction end is altered; a read error may explain this. The chain joins TRBV4-2 to TRBJ2-6; TRBD1 matches at 8 bases. CDR1 is LGHNA, CDR2 YNFKEQ, per germline. The CDR3 is 17 amino acids. As DNA, the CDR3 is TGCGCCAGCAGCATCGACCCCAGGGGGCGCGGGGCCAACGTCCTGACTTTC. Protein sequence: CASSIDPRGRGANVLTF.

This clonotype was seen more than once but under ten times. V gene TRBV7-9 combines with J gene TRBJ2-7, with no clear D. Germline CDR1 SEHNR, CDR2 FQNEAQ (reference sequence). The V end was cut by 2 bases, the J end by 5 bases, with 10 bases between. The CDR3 is made up of 13 amino acids. CDR3 residues: CASSLLRVHEQYF. Written as DNA, the CDR3 is TGTGCCAGCAGCTTATTACGGGTACACGAGCAGTACTTC.

The chain uses TRBV7-9 and TRBJ2-2; 11 bases match TRBD1. The CDR3 has 18 amino acids. Germline V gives CDR1 SEHNR, CDR2 FQNEAQ (reference sequence). Trimming took 1 base from V and 5 from J; bases not matched to a gene: 9. CDR3 sequence (DNA): TGTGCCAGCAGCTTAGAGGACAGGGGGCGACCTTCAACCGGGGAGCTGTTTTTT. Its translation is CASSLEDRGRPSTGELFF.

For this clonotype: This may come from a read error, since a much larger clone is one base off. The J gene is TRBJ2-5, the V gene TRBV7-8; 7 bases are a match to TRBD1. CDR1 and CDR2 from the germline V gene are SGHVS and FQNEAQ. This CDR3 is built from 14 residues. CDR3 loop: CASSARQGVETRYF. In DNA form, the CDR3 reads TGTGCCAGCAGCGCAAGACAGGGCGTCGAGACCCGGTACTTC.

This clonotype was counted ten times or more. J is TRBJ1-4 and V is TRBV5-1; 7 nucleotides line up with TRBD1. The V segment lost 3 bases and the J segment 4 bases; nucleotides outside the gene matches: 3. CDR3 length equals 14 residues. Germline V gives CDR1 SGHRS, CDR2 YFSETQ. The CDR3 DNA is TGCGCCAGCAGCTCGGGACAGATTAATGAAAAACTGTTTTTT. Amino acid sequence: CASSSGQINEKLFF.

The chain couples TRBV14 to TRBJ2-1; tentative D call: TRBD2 (5 bases). CDR3 length equals 12 residues. CDR1 and CDR2 from the germline V gene are SGHDN and FVKESK. V lost 1 base to trimming and J lost 16 bases, with 14 bases between them. This chain's CDR3 is CASSQGSLAIFF. Here the CDR3 DNA reads TGTGCCAGCAGCCAAGGGTCCCTAGCTATCTTCTTC.

This clonotype was found many times. The chain joins TRBV12-3 or TRBV12-4 to TRBJ2-7; possibly TRBD1 for D (5 bases). The CDR3 has 14 amino acids. The V end lost 5 bases, the J end lost 4 bases, and 15 bases lay between the germline ends. The CDR3 loop reads CASSPDSTVYEQYF. The CDR3 DNA follows: TGTGCCAGCAGTCCCGACAGTACGGTGTACGAGCAGTACTTC.

In regard to this clonotype: Since a much larger clone is just one base distant, this may be a read error. Given the absence of the conserved phenylalanine or tryptophan at the CDR3 end, a read error is likely. The chain couples TRBV6-5 to TRBJ2-7, with D uncertain. Trimming removed 7 bases at V and 3 bases at J, with 13 bases between. Looked up from germline, CDR1 is MNHEY and CDR2 is SVGAGI. The CDR3 is 13 residues long. This chain's CDR3 is CASTPGFYYEQYL. The CDR3 coding sequence is TGTGCCAGCACCCCCGGCTTCTACTACGAGCAGTACCTC.

This clonotype was found many times. The CDR3 here is CSVGTGSMNTEAFF. The DNA of the CDR3 is TGCAGTGTCGGGACAGGGTCCATGAACACTGAAGCTTTCTTT. The J gene is TRBJ1-1, the V gene TRBV20-1, with 9 bases aligning to TRBD1. Germline values: CDR1 DFQATT, CDR2 SNEGSKA (reference sequence). This CDR3 has 14 amino acids. Unmatched junction bases numbered 6, after V lost 7 bases and J lost 0 bases.

There are many counts of this clonotype. This chain connects TRBV4-2 to TRBJ2-3, with D possibly matching TRBD1 (5 bases). Looked up from germline, CDR1 is LGHNA and CDR2 is YNFKEQ. V was pared by 3 bases and J by 1 base, with 11 bases between. CDR3 length: 15 amino acids. In DNA form, the CDR3 reads TGTGCCAGCAGCCAGTTCGAAGGGGGCACAGATACGCAGTATTTT. Amino acids: CASSQFEGGTDTQYF.

This clonotype was picked up many times. The V call is TRBV6-5, the J call TRBJ2-7; 9 nucleotides align to TRBD1. V shed 7 bases and J 6 bases; nucleotides not matched to a gene: 10. Germline V gene sequence: CDR1 MNHEY, CDR2 SVGAGI. CDR3 length: 14 amino acids. CDR3 DNA sequence: TGTGCCAGCACCTACCCAACGACAGGGGGCGAGCAGTACTTC. This sequence encodes CASTYPTTGGEQYF.

The chain carries TRBV5-1 and TRBJ2-3, with D unclear. Germline assignment: CDR1 SGHRS and CDR2 YFSETQ. This CDR3 has 15 residues. V lost 4 bases to trimming and J lost 6 bases, with 18 bases between them. CDR3 in amino acids: CASSLSSTFTDTQYF. DNA for the CDR3: TGCGCCAGCAGCCTGTCCTCGACTTTCACGGATACGCAGTATTTT.

This clonotype showed up many times. The chain links TRBV7-2 to TRBJ2-5; 8 nucleotides agree with TRBD1. Germline CDR1 and CDR2: SGHTA and FQGNSA. The CDR3 sequence is 15 residues long. The V segment lost 4 bases and the J segment 9 bases; nucleotides outside the gene matches: 13. For the CDR3, the DNA is TGTGCCAGCAGCTCCTACGGCAGGGGGCTGGTGGCCCAGTACTTC. The encoded protein is CASSSYGRGLVAQYF.

Ten or more counts support this clonotype. This sequence joins TRBV6-5 and TRBJ1-5; TRBD1 might be the D (6 bases). The V end was cut by 5 bases, the J end by 3 bases, with 11 bases between. The germline V gene has CDR1 MNHEY and CDR2 SVGAGI. The CDR3 extends over 14 amino acids. The CDR3 DNA reads TGTGCCAGCAGTCCGGCGGGGGCCAATCAGCCCCAGCATTTT. Translating gives CASSPAGANQPQHF.

This clonotype was detected many times. The V gene is TRBV4-1, the J gene TRBJ2-1; 10 bases are shared with TRBD2. V lost 2 bases to trimming and J lost 8 bases; unmatched junction nucleotides: 15. Germline CDR1 and CDR2: MGHRA and YSYEKL. The CDR3 has 18 amino acids. In nucleotides, the CDR3 is TGCGCCAGCAGCCAACTCTACGACGGGGGGCTAGCGGGAGATGAGCAGTTCTTC. This translates into CASSQLYDGGLAGDEQFF.

This clonotype appeared many times. J is TRBJ1-1 and V is TRBV29-1; D possibly corresponds to TRBD1 (5 bases). The CDR3 has 12 residues. The germline V gene encodes CDR1 SQVTM and CDR2 ANQGSEA. Trimming removed 6 bases at V and 1 base at J, with 9 bases between. The CDR3 bases are TGCAGCGTCAAGACAGAGAACACTGAAGCTTTCTTT. This gives the protein CSVKTENTEAFF.

The chain has TRBV7-9 and TRBJ2-3; D tentatively reads TRBD1 or TRBD2 (5 bases each). The CDR3 spans 16 residues. Trimming took off 2 bases at V and 3 bases at J, with 15 bases between the two ends. Germline CDR1 SEHNR, CDR2 FQNEAQ (reference sequence). CDR3 region: CASSLTGTSTTDTQYF. For the CDR3, the DNA is TGTGCCAGCAGCTTAACTGGGACGTCTACGACAGATACGCAGTATTTT. The full variable domain, rest sourced from reference TRBV7-9 and TRBJ2-3, is DTGVSQNPRHKITKRGQNVTFRCDPISEHNRLYWYRQTLGQGPEFLTYFQNEAQLEKSRLLSDRFSAERPKGSFSTLEIQRTEQGDSAMYLCASSLTGTSTTDTQYFGPGTRLTVL.

This clonotype was counted at least ten times. The CDR3 nucleotides are TGTGCCAGCAGTGAGGAAGGGGGAGGCGTCTACGAGCAGTACTTC. It is translated as CASSEEGGGVYEQYF. The chain couples TRBV2 to TRBJ2-7; D may match TRBD1 or TRBD2 (6 bases each). The CDR3 spans 15 residues. Germline V lookup: CDR1 SNHLY, CDR2 FYNNEI. V was pared by 3 bases and J by 3 bases, with 15 bases between.

This clonotype was detected many times. This chain uses TRBV5-1 with TRBJ2-1, with a weak D call TRBD2 (7 bases). In germline, CDR1 is SGHRS, CDR2 YFSETQ. This CDR3 spans 15 amino acids. The V gene lost 2 bases and the J gene lost 8 bases, with 17 bases spanning the gap. CDR3 region: CASSFRPGGGDEQFF. In nucleotides, the CDR3 is TGCGCCAGCAGCTTCAGACCTGGGGGGGGCGATGAGCAGTTCTTC.

In this sample, this clonotype turned up many times. DNA for the CDR3: TGTGCCAGCAGCCCTTCTGGTGCCTACGAGCAGTACTTC. This sequence encodes CASSPSGAYEQYF. This chain links TRBV3-1 with TRBJ2-7; no reliable D call. Trimming removed 4 bases from V and 2 bases from J, with 9 bases in between. The CDR3 loop spans 13 amino acids. Per the germline V gene, CDR1 is LGHDT and CDR2 is YNNKEL (reference sequence).

This clonotype has ten or more counts. The chain has TRBV5-4 and TRBJ2-3; 11 bases fit TRBD2. The V gene's germline CDR1 is SGHNT and CDR2 YYREEE (reference sequence). V shed 2 bases, J shed 4 bases, and the junction held 3 bases outside the gene matches. The CDR3 consists of 15 residues. The DNA of the CDR3 is TGTGCCAGCAGCTTCACTAGCGGGAGTCCAGATACGCAGTATTTT. It encodes CASSFTSGSPDTQYF.

This clonotype was observed at least ten times. The chain is built from TRBV24-1 and TRBJ2-3, with a weak D call TRBD1 (6 bases). This CDR3 is built from 13 residues. Per germline, CDR1 KGHDR and CDR2 SFDVKD. The V end was cut by 7 bases, the J end by 0 bases, with 7 bases between. Here the CDR3 DNA reads TGTGCCACCAGGCAGGGGAGCACAGATACGCAGTATTTT. This translates into CATRQGSTDTQYF.

This clonotype was counted at least ten times. V usage is TRBV20-1 and J usage is TRBJ2-3; possible D gene TRBD1, 5 bases. Per the germline V gene, CDR1 is DFQATT and CDR2 is SNEGSKA (reference sequence). The CDR3 extends over 14 amino acids. V lost 3 bases, J lost 2 bases, and 12 bases lay in between. CDR3 in DNA: TGCAGTGCTAGTTCCCAGGGCTTCACAGATACGCAGTATTTT. It codes for CSASSQGFTDTQYF.

This clonotype was counted many times. The V and J genes are TRBV3-1 and TRBJ2-1; D is unresolved. The V end was cut by 1 base, the J end by 9 bases, with 4 bases between. The CDR3 contains 11 residues. The germline V gene encodes CDR1 LGHDT and CDR2 YNNKEL (reference sequence). Here the CDR3 reads CASSQAFEQFF. Here the CDR3 DNA reads TGTGCCAGCAGCCAAGCTTTTGAGCAGTTCTTC.

In this sample, this clonotype turned up many times. The chain combines TRBV28 with TRBJ2-1; a possible D gene is TRBD2 (5 bases). Germline CDR1 reads MDHEN; CDR2 reads SYDVKM. The CDR3 runs 12 residues. Trimming took off 4 bases at V and 7 bases at J, with 8 bases between the two ends. As DNA, the CDR3 is TGTGCCAGCAGTTGGACGGGGAATGAGCAGTTCTTC. It codes for CASSWTGNEQFF. The full variable domain, in which reference TRBV28 and TRBJ2-1 provide the parts outside the CDR3, is DVKVTQSSRYLVKRTGEKVFLECVQDMDHENMFWYRQDPGLGLRLIYFSYDVKMKEKGDIPEGYSVSREKKERFSLILESASTNQTSMYLCASSWTGNEQFFGPGTRLTVL.

This clonotype was detected many times. The genes are TRBV24-1 and TRBJ2-3; D tentatively reads TRBD1 or TRBD2 (5 bases each). The CDR3 is 17 residues long. Germline assignment: CDR1 KGHDR and CDR2 SFDVKD. The V and J ends lost 3 bases and 2 bases respectively, with 17 bases between them. The chain's CDR3 is CATSDTGARGDTDTQYF. CDR3 DNA: TGTGCCACCAGTGATACCGGGGCTAGGGGCGACACAGATACGCAGTATTTT.